This T cell receptor (beta chain) appears in the sequencing data of a study of cytomegalovirus exposure and HLA in healthy donors. Study conclusions and caveats: In a later analysis, a genetic analysis reported fewer productive-TCR N-insertions in an Asian-associated ancestry cluster than the cohort average. As a later analysis showed, a missense DCLRE1C variant was linked to trimming of TCR beta V- and J-genes. Cytomegalovirus association was assigned to about 180 TCR beta chains.

PCR amplification relied on 60 Vbeta primers (plus 13 Jbeta primers). TCRdb keeps only in-frame clones here, not all; method: immunoSEQ multiplex PCR. The repertoire consists of roughly 100,000 clones, with approximately 80% occurring once and the leading ten covering around 1.5%. CDR3 size: 18 residues. J was trimmed by 2 bases and V by 0 bases; bases with no gene match: 4. Germline V gene sequence: CDR1 SGHVS, CDR2 FNYEAQ. For this clone: The antigen remains unidentified.

The source of this sequence is a middle-aged woman in good health and CMV-seronegative. This chain joins TRBV7-6 and TRBJ2-1; TRBD2 matches at 13 bases. Input material: PBMCs. DNA for the CDR3: TGTGCCAGCAGCTTAGCGGGGACTAGCGGGAAAGCCTACAATGAGCAGTTCTTC. Translated: CASSLAGTSGKAYNEQFF.